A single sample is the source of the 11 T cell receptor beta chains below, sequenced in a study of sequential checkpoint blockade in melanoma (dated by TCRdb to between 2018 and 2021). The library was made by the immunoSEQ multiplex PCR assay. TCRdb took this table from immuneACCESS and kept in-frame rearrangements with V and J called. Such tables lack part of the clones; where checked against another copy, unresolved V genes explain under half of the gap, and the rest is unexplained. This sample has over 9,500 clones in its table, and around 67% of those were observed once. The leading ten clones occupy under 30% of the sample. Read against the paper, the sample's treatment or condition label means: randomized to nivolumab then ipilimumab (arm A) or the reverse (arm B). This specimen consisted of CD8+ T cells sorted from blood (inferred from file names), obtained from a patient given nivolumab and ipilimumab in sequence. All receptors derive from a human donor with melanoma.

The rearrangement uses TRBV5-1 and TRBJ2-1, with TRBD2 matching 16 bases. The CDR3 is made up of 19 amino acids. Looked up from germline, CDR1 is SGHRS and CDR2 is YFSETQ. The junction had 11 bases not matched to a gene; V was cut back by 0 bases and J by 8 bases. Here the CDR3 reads CASSLADLTGTSGRDEQFF. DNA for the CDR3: TGCGCCAGCAGCTTGGCCGACCTAACCGGGACTAGCGGGAGGGATGAGCAGTTCTTC. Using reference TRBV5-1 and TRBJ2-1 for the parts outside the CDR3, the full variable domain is KAGVTQTPRYLIKTRGQQVTLSCSPISGHRSVSWYQQTPGQGLQFLFEYFSETQRNKGNFPGRFSGRQFSNSRSEMNVSTLELGDSALYLCASSLADLTGTSGRDEQFFGPGTRLTVL.

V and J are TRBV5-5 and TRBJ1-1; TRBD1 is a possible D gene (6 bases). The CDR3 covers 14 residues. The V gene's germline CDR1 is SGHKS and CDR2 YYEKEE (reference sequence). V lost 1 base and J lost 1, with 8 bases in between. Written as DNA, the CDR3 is TGTGCCAGCAGCTTGACAGGGCGGAACACTGAAGCTTTCTTT. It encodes CASSLTGRNTEAFF.

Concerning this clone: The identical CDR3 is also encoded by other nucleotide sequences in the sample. The CDR3 DNA sequence: TGTGCCAGCAGTGCCGGGACAGGGCGGTACGAGCAGTACTTC. Its translation: CASSAGTGRYEQYF. V is TRBV6-1 and J is TRBJ2-7, with 9 bases fitting TRBD1. Looked up from germline, CDR1 is MNHNS and CDR2 is SASEGT. This CDR3 is built from 14 residues. J gave up 4 bases and V 4 bases, and 5 bases lay outside the gene matches.

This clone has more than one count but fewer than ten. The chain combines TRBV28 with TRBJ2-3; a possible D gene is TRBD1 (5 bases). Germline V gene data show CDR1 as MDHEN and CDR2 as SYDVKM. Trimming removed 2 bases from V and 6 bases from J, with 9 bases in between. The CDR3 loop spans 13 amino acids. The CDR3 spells CASSLSRADTQYF. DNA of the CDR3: TGTGCCAGCAGTTTAAGCAGGGCTGATACGCAGTATTTT. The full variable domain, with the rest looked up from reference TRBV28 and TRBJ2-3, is DVKVTQSSRYLVKRTGEKVFLECVQDMDHENMFWYRQDPGLGLRLIYFSYDVKMKEKGDIPEGYSVSREKKERFSLILESASTNQTSMYLCASSLSRADTQYFGPGTRLTVL.

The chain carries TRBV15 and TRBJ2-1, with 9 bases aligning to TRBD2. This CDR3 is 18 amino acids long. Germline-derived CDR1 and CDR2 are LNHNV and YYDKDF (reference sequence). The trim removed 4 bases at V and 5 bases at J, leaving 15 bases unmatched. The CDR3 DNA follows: TGTGCCACCAGCAAACACCCCTTGGACAAGCGGGAGGACAATGAGCAGTTCTTC. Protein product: CATSKHPLDKREDNEQFF.

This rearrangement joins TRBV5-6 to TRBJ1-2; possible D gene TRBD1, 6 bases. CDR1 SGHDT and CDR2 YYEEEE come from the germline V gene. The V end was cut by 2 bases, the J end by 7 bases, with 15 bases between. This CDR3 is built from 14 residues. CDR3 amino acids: CASSFADSLPGYTF. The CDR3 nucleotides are TGTGCCAGCAGCTTTGCGGACAGCCTCCCTGGCTACACCTTC.

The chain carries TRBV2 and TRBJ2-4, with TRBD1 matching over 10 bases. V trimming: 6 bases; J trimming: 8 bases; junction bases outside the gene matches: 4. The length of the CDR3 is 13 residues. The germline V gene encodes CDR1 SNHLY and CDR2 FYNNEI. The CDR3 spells CASRDRGLDIQYF. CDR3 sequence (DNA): TGTGCCAGCAGAGACAGGGGGCTGGACATTCAGTACTTC.

CDR3 residues: CASSPGGEGTEAFF. As DNA, the CDR3 is TGTGCCAGCTCACCAGGGGGCGAGGGAACTGAAGCTTTCTTT. The V call is TRBV18, the J call TRBJ1-1, with a possible D match to TRBD1 (6 bases). V lost 2 bases, J lost 5 bases, and 12 bases lay in between. The CDR3 loop spans 14 amino acids. Germline V gene sequence: CDR1 KGHSH, CDR2 LQKENI.

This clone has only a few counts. This CDR3 reads CATGGGQPQHF. Here the CDR3 DNA reads TGTGCCACGGGGGGGGGCCAGCCCCAGCATTTT. The chain employs TRBV19 and TRBJ1-5; possible D gene TRBD1, 6 bases. The CDR3 totals 11 residues. Germline CDR1 and CDR2: LNHDA and SQIVND (reference sequence). Between the trimmed V and J ends, which lost 10 bases and 7 bases, there was a span of 11 bases.

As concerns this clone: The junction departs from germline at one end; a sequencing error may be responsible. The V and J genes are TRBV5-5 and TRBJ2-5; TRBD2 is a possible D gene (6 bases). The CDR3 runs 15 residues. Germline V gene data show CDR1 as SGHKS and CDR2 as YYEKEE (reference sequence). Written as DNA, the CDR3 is TGTGCCAGCAGCTTGGATGGGACTGCTGAAGAGGCCCAGTACTTC. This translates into CASSLDGTAEEAQYF.

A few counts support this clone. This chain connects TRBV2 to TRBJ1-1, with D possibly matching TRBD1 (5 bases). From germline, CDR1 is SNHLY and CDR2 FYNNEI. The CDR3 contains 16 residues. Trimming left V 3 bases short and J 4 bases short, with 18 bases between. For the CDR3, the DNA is TGTGCCAGCAGTGAGTTCCAGGGCTTCTTTGGCACTGAAGCTTTCTTT. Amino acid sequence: CASSEFQGFFGTEAFF.